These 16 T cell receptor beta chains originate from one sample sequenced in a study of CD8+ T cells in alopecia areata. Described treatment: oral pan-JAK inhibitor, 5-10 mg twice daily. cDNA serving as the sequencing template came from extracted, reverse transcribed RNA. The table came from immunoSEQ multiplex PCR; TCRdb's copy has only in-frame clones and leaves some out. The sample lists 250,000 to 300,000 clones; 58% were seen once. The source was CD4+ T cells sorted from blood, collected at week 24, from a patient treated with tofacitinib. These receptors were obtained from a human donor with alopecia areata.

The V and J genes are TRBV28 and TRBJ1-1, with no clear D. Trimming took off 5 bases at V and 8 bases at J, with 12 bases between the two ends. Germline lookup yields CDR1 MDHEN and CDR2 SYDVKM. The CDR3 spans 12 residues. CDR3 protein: CASSPSTEEAFF. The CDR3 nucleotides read TGTGCCAGCAGTCCCTCGACGGAAGAAGCTTTCTTT.

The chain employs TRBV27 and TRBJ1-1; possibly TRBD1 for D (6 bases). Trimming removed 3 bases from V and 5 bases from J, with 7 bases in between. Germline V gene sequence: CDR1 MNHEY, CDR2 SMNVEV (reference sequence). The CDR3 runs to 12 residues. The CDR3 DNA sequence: TGTGCCAGCAGTTTCAGGGGAACTGAAGCTTTCTTT. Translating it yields CASSFRGTEAFF.

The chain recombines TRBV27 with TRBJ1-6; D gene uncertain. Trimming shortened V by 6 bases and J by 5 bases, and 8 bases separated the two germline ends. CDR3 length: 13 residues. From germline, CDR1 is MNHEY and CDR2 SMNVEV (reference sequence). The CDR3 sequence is CASRSIHNSPLHF. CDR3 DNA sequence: TGTGCCAGCAGATCTATTCATAATTCACCCCTCCACTTT.

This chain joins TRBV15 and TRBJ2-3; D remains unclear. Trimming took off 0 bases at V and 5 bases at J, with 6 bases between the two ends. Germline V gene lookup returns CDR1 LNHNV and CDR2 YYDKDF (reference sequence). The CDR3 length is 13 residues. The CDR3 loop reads CATSRDKEDTQYF. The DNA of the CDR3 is TGTGCCACCAGCAGAGATAAAGAAGATACGCAGTATTTT. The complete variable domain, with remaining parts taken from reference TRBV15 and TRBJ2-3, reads DAMVIQNPRYQVTQFGKPVTLSCSQTLNHNVMYWYQQKSSQAPKLLFHYYDKDFNNEADTPDNFQSRRPNTSFCFLDIRSPGLGDTAMYLCATSRDKEDTQYFGPGTRLTVL.

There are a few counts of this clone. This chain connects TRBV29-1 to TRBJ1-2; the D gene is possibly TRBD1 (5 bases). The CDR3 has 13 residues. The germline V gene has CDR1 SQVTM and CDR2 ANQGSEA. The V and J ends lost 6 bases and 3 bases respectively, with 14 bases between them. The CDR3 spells CSVLPDSYYGYTF. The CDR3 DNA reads TGCAGCGTATTACCAGACAGCTACTATGGCTACACCTTC.

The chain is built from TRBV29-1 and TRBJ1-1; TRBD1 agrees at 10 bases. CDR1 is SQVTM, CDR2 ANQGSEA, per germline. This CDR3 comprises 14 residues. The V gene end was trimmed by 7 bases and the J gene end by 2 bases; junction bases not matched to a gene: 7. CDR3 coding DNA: TGCAGCGCCGGGACAGGGGATAAAAACACTGAAGCTTTCTTT. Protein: CSAGTGDKNTEAFF.

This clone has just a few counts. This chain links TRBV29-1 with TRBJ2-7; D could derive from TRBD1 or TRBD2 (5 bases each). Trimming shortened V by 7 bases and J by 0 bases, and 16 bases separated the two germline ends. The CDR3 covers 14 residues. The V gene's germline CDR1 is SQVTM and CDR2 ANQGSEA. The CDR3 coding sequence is TGCAGCGCCCGGGACGTTTCCAGCTCCTACGAGCAGTACTTC. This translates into CSARDVSSSYEQYF.

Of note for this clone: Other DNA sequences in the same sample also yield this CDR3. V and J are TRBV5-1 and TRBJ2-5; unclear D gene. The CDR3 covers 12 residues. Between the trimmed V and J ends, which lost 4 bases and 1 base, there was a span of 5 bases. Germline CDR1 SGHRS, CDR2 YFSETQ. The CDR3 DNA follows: TGCGCCAGCAGCATGACCCAAGAGACCCAGTACTTC. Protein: CASSMTQETQYF. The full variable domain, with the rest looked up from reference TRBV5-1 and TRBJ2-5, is KAGVTQTPRYLIKTRGQQVTLSCSPISGHRSVSWYQQTPGQGLQFLFEYFSETQRNKGNFPGRFSGRQFSNSRSEMNVSTLELGDSALYLCASSMTQETQYFGPGTRLLVL.

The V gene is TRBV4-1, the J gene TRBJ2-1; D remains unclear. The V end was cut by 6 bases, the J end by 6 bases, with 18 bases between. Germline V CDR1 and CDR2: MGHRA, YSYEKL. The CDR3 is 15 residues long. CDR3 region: CASRAALANINEQFF. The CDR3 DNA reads TGCGCCAGCAGAGCCGCCTTAGCAAACATCAATGAGCAGTTCTTC.

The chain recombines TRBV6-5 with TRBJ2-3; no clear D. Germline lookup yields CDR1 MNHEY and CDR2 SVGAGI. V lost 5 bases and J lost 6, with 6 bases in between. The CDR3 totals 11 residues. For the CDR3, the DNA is TGTGCCAGCAGTCGAGATGATACGCAGTATTTT. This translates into CASSRDDTQYF.

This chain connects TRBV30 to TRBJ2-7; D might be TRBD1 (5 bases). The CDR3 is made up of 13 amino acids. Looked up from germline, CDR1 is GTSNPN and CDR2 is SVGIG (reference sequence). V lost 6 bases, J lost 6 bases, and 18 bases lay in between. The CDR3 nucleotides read TGTGCCTGCAGGGCCCTCCCACCCAGCGAGCAGTACTTC. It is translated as CACRALPPSEQYF. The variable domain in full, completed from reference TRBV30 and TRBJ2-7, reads SQTIHQWPATLVQPVGSPLSLECTVEGTSNPNLYWYRQAAGRGLQLLFYSVGIGQISSEVPQNLSASRPQDRQFILSSKKLLLSDSGFYLCACRALPPSEQYFGPGTRLTVT.

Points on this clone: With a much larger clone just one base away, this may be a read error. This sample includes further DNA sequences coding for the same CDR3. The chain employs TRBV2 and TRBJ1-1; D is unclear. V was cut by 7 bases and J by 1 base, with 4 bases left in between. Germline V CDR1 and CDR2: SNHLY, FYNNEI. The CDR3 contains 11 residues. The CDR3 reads CASTGNTEAFF. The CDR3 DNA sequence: TGTGCCAGCACCGGGAACACTGAAGCTTTCTTT.

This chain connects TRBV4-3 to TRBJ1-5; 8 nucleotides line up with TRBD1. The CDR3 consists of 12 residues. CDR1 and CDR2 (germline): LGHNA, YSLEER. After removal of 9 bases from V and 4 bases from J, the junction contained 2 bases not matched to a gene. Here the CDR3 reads CARGQGNQPQHF. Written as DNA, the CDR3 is TGCGCCAGAGGACAGGGAAATCAGCCCCAGCATTTT.

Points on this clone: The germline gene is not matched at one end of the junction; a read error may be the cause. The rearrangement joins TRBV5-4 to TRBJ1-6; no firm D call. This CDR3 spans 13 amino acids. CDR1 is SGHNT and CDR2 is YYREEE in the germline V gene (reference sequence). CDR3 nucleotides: TGTGCCAGCAGCTTGCTGTTACCTTCATCCCTCCACTTT. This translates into CASSLLLPSSLHF.

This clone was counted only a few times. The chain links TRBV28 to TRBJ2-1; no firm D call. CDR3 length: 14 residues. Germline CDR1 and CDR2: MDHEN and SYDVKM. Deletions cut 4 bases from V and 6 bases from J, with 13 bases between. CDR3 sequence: CASSSPSGVNEQFF. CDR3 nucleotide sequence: TGTGCCAGCAGTTCCCCTTCAGGTGTCAATGAGCAGTTCTTC.

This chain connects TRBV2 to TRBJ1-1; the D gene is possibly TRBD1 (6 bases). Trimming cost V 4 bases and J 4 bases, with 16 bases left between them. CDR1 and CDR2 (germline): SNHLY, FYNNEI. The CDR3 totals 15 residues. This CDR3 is CASSGYWGPSTEAFF. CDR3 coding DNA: TGTGCCAGCAGTGGCTATTGGGGGCCGAGCACTGAAGCTTTCTTT.